Below, one T cell receptor (beta chain) is given with its context. The data were obtained in a study of blood T cell repertoires in COVID-19. Study context: Donors in the United States, Italy and Spain gave samples during acute or convalescent COVID-19.

Germline V lookup: CDR1 MNHNS, CDR2 SASEGT. V lost 3 bases to trimming and J lost 5 bases, with 13 bases between them. The CDR3 totals 14 residues. In Cohort 3, a recovered donor had either two negative PCRs, clearance, or symptom resolution. Using immunoSEQ multiplex PCR, the repertoire was profiled, and TCRdb retains in-frame clones only, with some absent. This sample has over 200,000 clones, with approximately 80% found just once. The material sequenced was PBMCs or T cells enriched from blood (not recorded which). This clonotype was obtained from a middle-aged man who had recovered from COVID-19. The chain uses TRBV6-1 and TRBJ1-2; no firm D call. CDR3 sequence (DNA): TGTGCCAGCAGTGAGTCAGTTGCGGGATATGGCTACACCTTC. Amino acids: CASSESVAGYGYTF.